Listed below are T cell receptor beta chains from one sample, sequenced in a study of blood T cell repertoires in COVID-19. Using immunoSEQ multiplex PCR, the repertoire was profiled, and TCRdb retains in-frame clones only, with some absent. The data hold fewer than 200,000 clones, with 84% observed a single time. What was sequenced was peripheral blood. These TCRs come from a human donor in a cohort sampled during active COVID-19. Each CDR3 is given with its conserved first and last residue. D genes are given only for firm matches. Clone size is stated in some rows and not others, as once, few, many or a class when expanded.

v_call,clone_size,d_call,j_call,cdr3_nt,cdr3_aa
TRBV19,NA,NA,TRBJ1-3,TGTGCCAGCGCCGAAAGGGGAGGAAACACCATATATTTT,CASAERGGNTIYF
TRBV6-5,NA,TRBD1,TRBJ1-2,TGTGCCAGCAACCCAACACAGGGGGCGGACTATGGCTACACCTTC,CASNPTQGADYGYTF
TRBV4-2,NA,TRBD1,TRBJ1-5,TGTGCCAGCAGCCAAGAACAGGGGATGAATCAGCCCCAGCATTTT,CASSQEQGMNQPQHF
TRBV7-2,NA,NA,TRBJ1-2,TGTGCCAGCAGCTTATGGCAGAATGTCTATGGCTACACCTTC,CASSLWQNVYGYTF
TRBV7-8,NA,NA,TRBJ2-2,TGTGCCAGCAGCGTAATTCGTCTGTCCAGGGGGGCCGGGGAGCTGTTTTTT,CASSVIRLSRGAGELFF
TRBV12-3/TRBV12-4,NA,NA,TRBJ2-7,TGTGCCAGCAGTTTATGGCGGGTGTACGAGCAGTACTTC,CASSLWRVYEQYF
TRBV5-4,once,TRBD1,TRBJ2-4,TGTGCCAGCAGCTTGGCCGGGACAGTAGCCAAAAACATTCAGTACTTC,CASSLAGTVAKNIQYF
TRBV19,NA,TRBD1,TRBJ2-1,TGTGCCAGTAGTATCGGACAGGCGGTCTTGGATGAGCAGTTCTTC,CASSIGQAVLDEQFF
TRBV2,NA,NA,TRBJ1-5,TGTGCCAGCAGCCTTTCCGACGGGATGGGCGATCAGCCCCAGCATTTT,CASSLSDGMGDQPQHF
TRBV5-8,NA,NA,TRBJ1-4,TGTGCCAGCAGCTTGGGAGATACAACTAATGAAAAACTGTTTTTT,CASSLGDTTNEKLFF
TRBV27,NA,NA,TRBJ2-7,TGTGCCAGCAGTTTAAAGACTAACGGGGACGAGCAGTACTTC,CASSLKTNGDEQYF
TRBV19,NA,TRBD1,TRBJ1-5,TGTGCCAGTATTCTGCAGGGGGCGAAAGATAATCAGCCCCAGCATTTT,CASILQGAKDNQPQHF
TRBV29-1,NA,NA,TRBJ1-4,TGCAGCGTTGAGGGTCCTGCAGGGTTGGGGGAAAAACTGTTTTTT,CSVEGPAGLGEKLFF
TRBV6-5,once,NA,TRBJ2-7,TGTGCCAGCAGTTACTCGGCGGGGAGCTCCTACGAGCAGTACTTC,CASSYSAGSSYEQYF
TRBV6-2/TRBV6-3,NA,NA,TRBJ1-2,TGTGCCAGCAGTGATCCAGGGAACGGCTACACCTTC,CASSDPGNGYTF
TRBV6-1,NA,NA,TRBJ2-7,TGTGCCAGCAGTGAAGGACAGTACGAGCAGTACTTC,CASSEGQYEQYF
TRBV5-5,NA,TRBD1,TRBJ1-2,TGTGCCAGCAGCTTGGTTCTAACAGGGGACTATGGCTACACCTTC,CASSLVLTGDYGYTF